Following are 16 T cell receptor beta chains from one sample sequenced in a study of blood T cell repertoires in COVID-19. TCRdb's copy holds only in-frame clones and misses some; the assay was immunoSEQ multiplex PCR. Of 310,000 or so clones in the sample, around 87% were seen once. Sequencing was performed on PBMCs or T cells enriched from blood (not recorded which). Every receptor here comes from a woman aged 18 to 35 with acute COVID-19.

The sample holds one count of this clone. This chain connects TRBV7-9 to TRBJ2-1; 10 bases match TRBD2. This CDR3 has 13 residues. Germline V gene sequence: CDR1 SEHNR, CDR2 FQNEAQ (reference sequence). V was clipped by 6 bases and J by 8 bases; unmatched bases: 4. CDR3 in amino acids: CASREGLADEQFF. CDR3 in DNA: TGTGCCAGCAGAGAAGGACTAGCGGATGAGCAGTTCTTC.

The chain recombines TRBV5-6 with TRBJ2-2, with 12 bases fitting TRBD2. Germline-derived CDR1 and CDR2 are SGHDT and YYEEEE. This CDR3 contains 18 residues. After removal of 4 bases from V and 0 bases from J, the junction contained 7 bases not matched to a gene. Here the CDR3 reads CASSGGLAGPTNTGELFF. In nucleotides, the CDR3 is TGTGCCAGCAGCGGGGGACTAGCGGGCCCAACGAACACCGGGGAGCTGTTTTTT.

V usage is TRBV5-1 and J usage is TRBJ2-1, with 13 bases fitting TRBD2. This CDR3 has 16 residues. Germline CDR1 and CDR2: SGHRS and YFSETQ. With 6 bases clipped from V and 0 bases from J, the junction kept 3 bases outside the gene matches. CDR3 region: CASNRLAGGSYNEQFF. CDR3 in DNA: TGCGCCAGCAACAGACTAGCGGGAGGCTCCTACAATGAGCAGTTCTTC.

The rearrangement joins TRBV24-1 to TRBJ1-2; D is uncertain. Germline CDR1 is KGHDR and CDR2 is SFDVKD. The V and J ends lost 5 bases and 1 base respectively, with 4 bases between them. The CDR3 is 12 amino acids. CDR3 protein: CATSAFNYGYTF. CDR3 nucleotide sequence: TGTGCCACCAGTGCCTTTAACTATGGCTACACCTTC.

This chain links TRBV12-5 with TRBJ2-7; TRBD1 matches 7 bases. J gave up 0 bases and V 1 base, and 9 bases lay outside the gene matches. This CDR3 has 17 amino acids. Germline CDR1 is LGHNT and CDR2 is FRNRAP. CDR3: CASGLGPPGQSSYEQYF. CDR3 bases: TGTGCTAGTGGTTTGGGCCCACCGGGACAGTCCTCCTACGAGCAGTACTTC.

This clone was counted a few times. The V gene is TRBV5-1, the J gene TRBJ2-1; 10 bases match TRBD2. The CDR3 runs 16 residues. V lost 0 bases, J lost 7 bases, and 7 bases stayed unmatched. Germline assignment: CDR1 SGHRS and CDR2 YFSETQ. The CDR3: CASSLGTGTSVNEQFF. Written as DNA, the CDR3 is TGCGCCAGCAGCTTGGGAACCGGGACTAGCGTAAATGAGCAGTTCTTC.

This chain links TRBV28 with TRBJ2-7; 11 positions match TRBD2. This CDR3 contains 16 residues. J gave up 9 bases and V 4 bases, and 14 bases lay outside the gene matches. Germline V gives CDR1 MDHEN, CDR2 SYDVKM. CDR3 protein: CASSSQPRLAGTGQYF. For the CDR3, the DNA is TGTGCCAGCAGTTCTCAGCCCCGACTAGCGGGAACAGGGCAGTACTTC.

The rearrangement joins TRBV5-1 to TRBJ2-1; D is possibly TRBD1 (5 bases). Per germline, CDR1 SGHRS and CDR2 YFSETQ. Trimming shortened V by 0 bases and J by 2 bases, and 6 bases separated the two germline ends. This CDR3 contains 14 residues. CDR3: CASSLGQTYNEQFF. CDR3 coding DNA: TGCGCCAGCAGCTTGGGACAGACCTACAATGAGCAGTTCTTC.

This chain uses TRBV4-3 with TRBJ2-2, with 12 bases identical to TRBD2. The CDR3 spans 20 residues. J lost 7 bases, V lost 1 base, and 16 bases had no gene match. Per the germline V gene, CDR1 is LGHNA and CDR2 is YSLEER. The CDR3 DNA follows: TGCGCCAGCAGCCAAGTCATCTCCAGGCTAGCGGGAGGGCCGAACGGGGAGCTGTTTTTT. Translated, it gives CASSQVISRLAGGPNGELFF.

The rearrangement uses TRBV18 and TRBJ1-1; TRBD1 is a possible D gene (6 bases). This CDR3 spans 14 amino acids. The germline CDR1 and CDR2 sequences are KGHSH and LQKENI. V shed 4 bases and J shed 0 bases, with 9 bases lying between them. Here the CDR3 reads CASSRQEMNTEAFF. The CDR3 bases are TGTGCCAGCTCACGACAGGAAATGAACACTGAAGCTTTCTTT.

This clone was detected only once. V and J are TRBV10-1 and TRBJ2-1, with D possibly matching TRBD2 (6 bases). Trimming took off 4 bases at V and 1 base at J, with 8 bases between the two ends. CDR1 is WNHNN, CDR2 SYGVQD, per germline (reference sequence). CDR3 length equals 14 residues. CDR3 in amino acids: CASSGGGSYNEQFF. For the CDR3, the DNA is TGCGCCAGCAGTGGTGGGGGGTCCTACAATGAGCAGTTCTTC.

V and J are TRBV5-4 and TRBJ2-1, with D possibly TRBD2 on 7 matching bases. The CDR3 covers 15 residues. CDR1 and CDR2 from the germline V gene are SGHNT and YYREEE (reference sequence). V lost 2 bases, J lost 6 bases, and 15 bases lay in between. CDR3 sequence reads: CASSLGGGISNEQFF. CDR3 nucleotides: TGTGCCAGCAGCTTAGGGGGGGGGATTTCCAATGAGCAGTTCTTC.

V and J are TRBV7-6 and TRBJ2-5; D is possibly TRBD1 (7 bases). Germline CDR1 and CDR2: SGHVS and FNYEAQ. The CDR3 runs to 16 residues. V shed 2 bases and J shed 2 bases, with 15 bases lying between them. For the CDR3, the DNA is TGTGCCAGCAGCTTACAGGCGGGACAGAGTCAAGAGACCCAGTACTTC. It is translated as CASSLQAGQSQETQYF.

The chain recombines TRBV2 with TRBJ1-5, with a weak D call TRBD1 (6 bases). The CDR3 contains 13 residues. With 4 bases removed from V and 6 bases from J, the gap between germline ends came to 10 bases. Germline-derived CDR1 and CDR2 are SNHLY and FYNNEI. CDR3 in amino acids: CASSVGGVQPQHF. The CDR3 DNA sequence: TGTGCCAGCAGTGTAGGGGGGGTTCAGCCCCAGCATTTT.

The chain combines TRBV5-1 with TRBJ2-5; 14 bases agree with TRBD2. Germline CDR1 and CDR2: SGHRS and YFSETQ. The junction had 10 bases not matched to a gene; V was cut back by 4 bases and J by 5 bases. CDR3 length: 17 amino acids. DNA for the CDR3: TGCGCCAGCAGCCGCACGGGACTAGCGGGAGTCGATGAGACCCAGTACTTC. Protein product: CASSRTGLAGVDETQYF.

This chain joins TRBV18 and TRBJ1-5, with a weak D call TRBD1 (5 bases). Trimming took 3 bases from V and 1 from J, leaving 10 bases between them. The CDR3 has 15 residues. CDR1 and CDR2 from the germline V gene are KGHSH and LQKENI. CDR3 protein: CASSPGHMSNQPQHF. In DNA, the CDR3 is TGTGCCAGCTCACCCGGACATATGAGCAATCAGCCCCAGCATTTT.